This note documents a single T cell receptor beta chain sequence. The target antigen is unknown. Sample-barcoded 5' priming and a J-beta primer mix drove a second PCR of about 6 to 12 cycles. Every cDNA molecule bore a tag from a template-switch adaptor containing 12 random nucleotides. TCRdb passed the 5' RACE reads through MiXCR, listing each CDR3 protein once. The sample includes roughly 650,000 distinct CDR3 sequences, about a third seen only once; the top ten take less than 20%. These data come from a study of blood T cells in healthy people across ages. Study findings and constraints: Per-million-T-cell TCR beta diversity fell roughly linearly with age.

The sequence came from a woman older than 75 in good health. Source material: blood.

CDR3 loop: CASSPRDRVGDTQYF. CDR3 bases: TGTGCCAGCAGTCCCCGGGACAGGGTGGGAGATACGCAGTATTTT. The chain employs TRBV6-2 or TRBV6-3 and TRBJ2-3, with 9 bases fitting TRBD1. Trimming at V came to 5 bases and at J to 5 bases, leaving 8 bases not matched to a gene. This CDR3 has 15 residues. Germline lookup yields CDR1 MNHEY and CDR2 SVGEGT.